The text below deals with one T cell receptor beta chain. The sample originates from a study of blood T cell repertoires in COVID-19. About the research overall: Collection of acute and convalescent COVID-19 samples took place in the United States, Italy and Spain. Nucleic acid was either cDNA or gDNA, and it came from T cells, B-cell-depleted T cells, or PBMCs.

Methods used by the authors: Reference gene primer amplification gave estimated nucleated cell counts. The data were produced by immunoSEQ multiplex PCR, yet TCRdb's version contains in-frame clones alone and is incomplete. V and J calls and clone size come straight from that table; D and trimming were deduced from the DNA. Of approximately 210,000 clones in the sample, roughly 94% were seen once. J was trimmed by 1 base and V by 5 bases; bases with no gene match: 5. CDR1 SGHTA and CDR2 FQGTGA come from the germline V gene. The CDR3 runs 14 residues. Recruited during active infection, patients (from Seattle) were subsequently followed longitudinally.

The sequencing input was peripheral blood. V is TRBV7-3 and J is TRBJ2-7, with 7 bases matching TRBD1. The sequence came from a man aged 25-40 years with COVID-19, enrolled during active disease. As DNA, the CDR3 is TGTGCCAGCAGCCCCCGACAGGGATCCTACGAGCAGTACTTC. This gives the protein CASSPRQGSYEQYF. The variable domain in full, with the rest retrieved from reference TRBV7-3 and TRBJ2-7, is GAGVSQTPSNKVTEKGKYVELRCDPISGHTALYWYRQSLGQGPEFLIYFQGTGAADDSGLPNDRFFAVRPEGSVSTLKIQRTERGDSAVYLCASSPRQGSYEQYFGPGTRLTVT.